This entry describes one TCR beta chain. Its specificity is unknown. This sample stems from a study of response to subunit inactivated influenza vaccine. General study points: Researchers suggested that each seasonal influenza vaccination recruits few new T cells.

TCRdb re-analysed the RT-PCR reads in MiXCR, keeping a single row per CDR3 protein. This table has over 750,000 distinct CDR3 sequences, 21% appearing once. The CDR3 consists of 15 residues. V was clipped by 2 bases and J by 5 bases, with 16 bases between them. The chain employs TRBV12-3 or TRBV12-4 and TRBJ2-7, with D perhaps matching TRBD2 (7 bases). The sequence came from a man in his fifties or sixties who received an inactivated influenza vaccine. The input for sequencing was PBMCs from blood, taken 4 to 6 days after vaccination. The CDR3 DNA reads TGTGCCAGCAGTTTAATGTTGGGGGGGCTCCACGAGCAGTACTTC. It yields the protein CASSLMLGGLHEQYF.